A single TCR beta chain is shown here with its context. The data derive from a study of control samples from healthy donors and cancer patients. Clones were sequenced by immunoSEQ multiplex PCR, and TCRdb holds only the in-frame ones, with some missing. Of 150,000 to 200,000 clones listed, 91% were seen once; the top ten hold over 1.2%. The TCR sequence derives from a woman in her twenties or thirties in good health. The specimen sequenced was blood.

CDR3 protein: CASSLGDRVSYNSPLHF. The CDR3 coding sequence is TGTGCCAGCAGCTTAGGGGACAGGGTATCCTATAATTCACCCCTCCACTTT. The chain carries TRBV7-2 and TRBJ1-6; 9 nucleotides line up with TRBD1. The CDR3 has 17 amino acids. V shed 1 base and J 1 base; nucleotides not matched to a gene: 2. Germline CDR1 SGHTA, CDR2 FQGNSA.